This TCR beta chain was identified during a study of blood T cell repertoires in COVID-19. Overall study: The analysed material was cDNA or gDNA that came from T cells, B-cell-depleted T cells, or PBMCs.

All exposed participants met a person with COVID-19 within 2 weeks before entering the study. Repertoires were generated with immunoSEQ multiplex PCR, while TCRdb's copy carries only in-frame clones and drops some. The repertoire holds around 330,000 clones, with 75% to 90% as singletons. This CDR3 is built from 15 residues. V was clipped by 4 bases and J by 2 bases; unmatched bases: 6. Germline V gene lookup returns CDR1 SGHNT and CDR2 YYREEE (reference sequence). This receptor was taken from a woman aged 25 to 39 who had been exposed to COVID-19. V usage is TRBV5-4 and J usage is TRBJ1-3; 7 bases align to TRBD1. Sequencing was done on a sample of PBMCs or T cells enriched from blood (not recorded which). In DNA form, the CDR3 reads TGTGCCAGCAGCCTCACAGGGGACCCTGGAAACACCATATATTTT. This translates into CASSLTGDPGNTIYF. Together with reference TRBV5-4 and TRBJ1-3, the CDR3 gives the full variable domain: ETGVTQSPTHLIKTRGQQVTLRCSSQSGHNTVSWYQQALGQGPQFIFQYYREEENGRGNFPPRFSGLQFPNYSSELNVNALELDDSALYLCASSLTGDPGNTIYFGEGSWLTVV.